This TCR beta chain was recovered during a study of blood T cell repertoires in COVID-19. Study background: The origin of the acute and convalescent COVID-19 samples was the United States, Italy and Spain. Nucleic acid was either cDNA or gDNA, and it came from T cells, B-cell-depleted T cells, or PBMCs.

This clone showed up just a few times. Some clones are missing from TCRdb's copy, which holds only in-frame ones; the method was immunoSEQ multiplex PCR. This sample has 90,000 to 120,000 clones; over 60% occur once, and the top ten carry over 4%. The CDR3 has 12 residues. The V and J ends lost 9 bases and 2 bases respectively, with 10 bases between them. Material: peripheral blood. This TCR derives from a man in his 70s with acute or convalescent COVID-19. The chain couples TRBV12-3 or TRBV12-4 to TRBJ1-2, with D perhaps matching TRBD1 (5 bases). The CDR3 loop is CASTGDNYGYTF. For the CDR3, the DNA is TGTGCCAGTACAGGAGACAACTATGGCTACACCTTC.